Each of the 26 T cell receptor beta chains below was sequenced from the same sample in a study of T cell repertoires in cytomegalovirus infection. What these receptors recognize is not known. TCRdb fed the reads into MiXCR, producing one record per CDR3 protein. Altogether approximately 590,000 distinct CDR3 sequences are present, 40% being singletons, with the ten largest covering 48%. Specimen: cultured PBMCs, collected from culture after CMV antigen stimulation. These receptors were taken from a human donor in good health (CMV status not recorded). Some clones in this sample may be carry-over from other donors' samples.

The sample holds a few counts of this clonotype. CDR3 DNA sequence: TGTGCCAGCAGACCACGGGGTTCCCAAGAGACCCAGTACTTC. Encoded protein: CASRPRGSQETQYF. The chain has TRBV7-2 and TRBJ2-5, with a tentative D call TRBD2 (5 bases). Deletions cut 6 bases from V and 1 base from J, with 12 bases between. Germline CDR1 is SGHTA and CDR2 is FQGNSA. This CDR3 spans 14 amino acids.

There are many counts of this clonotype. The gene calls are TRBV7-6 and TRBJ2-7; 8 positions agree with TRBD2. This CDR3 comprises 16 residues. J was trimmed by 3 bases and V by 5 bases; bases with no gene match: 12. CDR1 is SGHVS, CDR2 FNYEAQ, per germline. In DNA, the CDR3 is TGTGCCAGCAGCCCCCGGATACGGGGGGGGGTCTACGAGCAGTACTTC. Translation gives CASSPRIRGGVYEQYF.

The chain joins TRBV6-1 to TRBJ2-1; TRBD2 matches 9 bases. The CDR3 loop spans 15 amino acids. The V gene end was trimmed by 6 bases and the J gene end by 6 bases; junction bases not matched to a gene: 9. From germline, CDR1 is MNHNS and CDR2 SASEGT. The CDR3 DNA sequence: TGTGCCAGCAGCCGACTAGCGGTCCGTTCCAATGAGCAGTTCTTC. Protein product: CASSRLAVRSNEQFF.

This clonotype occurred a few times. The chain combines TRBV2 with TRBJ2-7; D uncertain. This CDR3 comprises 11 residues. V lost 7 bases, J lost 3 bases, and 7 bases lay in between. Per the germline V gene, CDR1 is SNHLY and CDR2 is FYNNEI. The DNA of the CDR3 is TGTGCCAGCACCCCGGGCTACGAGCAGTACTTC. Translating it yields CASTPGYEQYF. Supplemented by reference TRBV2 and TRBJ2-7, the full variable domain reads EPEVTQTPSHQVTQMGQEVILRCVPISNHLYFYWYRQILGQKVEFLVSFYNNEISEKSEIFDDQFSVERPDGSNFTLKIRSTKLEDSAMYFCASTPGYEQYFGPGTRLTVT.

The J gene is TRBJ1-3, the V gene TRBV15; 7 nucleotides match TRBD1. There are 15 residues in the CDR3. After removal of 0 bases from V and 3 bases from J, the junction contained 2 bases not matched to a gene. CDR1 LNHNV and CDR2 YYDKDF come from the germline V gene (reference sequence). As DNA, the CDR3 is TGTGCCACCAGCAGAGACAGGGGGATTGGAAACACCATATATTTT. The encoded protein is CATSRDRGIGNTIYF.

The chain recombines TRBV2 with TRBJ2-5; D might be TRBD2 (6 bases). The CDR3 spans 13 residues. The V gene lost 6 bases and the J gene lost 3 bases, with 11 bases spanning the gap. The germline V gene encodes CDR1 SNHLY and CDR2 FYNNEI. The CDR3 loop is CASRGDSEETQYF. The CDR3 DNA sequence: TGTGCCAGCAGAGGGGACTCCGAAGAGACCCAGTACTTC.

This clonotype has more than one count but fewer than ten. This rearrangement joins TRBV11-2 to TRBJ2-2; 9 positions match TRBD2. The J segment lost 0 bases and the V segment lost 4 bases, leaving 6 bases of the junction unmatched. CDR1 and CDR2 from the germline V gene are SGHAT and FQNNGV. The CDR3 contains 17 residues. The CDR3 bases are TGTGCCAGCAGCTGGCCTCTAGCGGGGACGAACACCGGGGAGCTGTTTTTT. Protein: CASSWPLAGTNTGELFF.

The CDR3 nucleotides are TGTGCCAGCACCTATACAGGGTTCGGCACTGAAGCTTTCTTT. This translates into CASTYTGFGTEAFF. This chain connects TRBV12-3 or TRBV12-4 to TRBJ1-1; TRBD1 is a possible D gene (6 bases). V lost 7 bases to trimming and J lost 4 bases, with 16 bases between them. The CDR3 contains 14 residues.

This clonotype was seen a few times. The chain recombines TRBV29-1 with TRBJ1-2, with D perhaps matching TRBD1 (6 bases). Germline V gene sequence: CDR1 SQVTM, CDR2 ANQGSEA. Trimming took 2 bases from V and 8 from J, leaving 15 bases between them. The CDR3 has 13 residues. CDR3 bases: TGCAGCGTTGAATCACGGGGGCGCTTGGGCTACACCTTC. This encodes CSVESRGRLGYTF.

This clonotype was picked up a small number of times. The J gene is TRBJ2-5, the V gene TRBV7-2; D gene unclear. Trimming pared 2 bases from V and 3 bases from J, leaving 7 bases between. CDR1 SGHTA and CDR2 FQGNSA come from the germline V gene. The CDR3 is made up of 13 amino acids. CDR3 DNA sequence: TGTGCCAGCAGCTTATACAGAAAAGAGACCCAGTACTTC. Translating gives CASSLYRKETQYF.

The V gene is TRBV4-1, the J gene TRBJ2-1; 9 bases line up with TRBD2. V was pared by 4 bases and J by 9 bases, with 10 bases of the junction left unmatched. The CDR3 totals 15 residues. Germline V gives CDR1 MGHRA, CDR2 YSYEKL. CDR3: CASSRVLSGSVEQFF. As DNA, the CDR3 is TGCGCCAGCAGCCGAGTCCTTAGCGGGAGTGTTGAGCAGTTCTTC.

This clonotype has ten or more counts. This rearrangement joins TRBV7-2 to TRBJ2-3; TRBD2 aligns across 7 bases. This CDR3 spans 14 amino acids. The V and J ends lost 3 bases and 6 bases, in that order; junction bases with no gene match: 6. The germline gives CDR1 SGHTA, CDR2 FQGNSA. CDR3 region: CASSLRGRTDTQYF. The CDR3 nucleotides are TGTGCCAGCAGCTTGCGCGGGAGAACCGATACGCAGTATTTT.

The J gene is TRBJ1-2, the V gene TRBV20-1, with D maybe TRBD1 (5 bases). This CDR3 contains 16 residues. V was trimmed by 0 bases and J by 5 bases, leaving 19 bases between them. Looked up from germline, CDR1 is DFQATT and CDR2 is SNEGSKA (reference sequence). The CDR3 sequence is CSARDRRGSRLYGYTF. As DNA, the CDR3 is TGCAGTGCTAGAGATCGAAGGGGATCCCGACTTTATGGCTACACCTTC.

The V gene is TRBV6-1, the J gene TRBJ1-1, with TRBD1 matching 7 bases. Germline-derived CDR1 and CDR2 are MNHNS and SASEGT. The CDR3 totals 15 residues. After removal of 5 bases from V and 0 bases from J, the junction contained 6 bases not matched to a gene. The CDR3 DNA is TGTGCCAGCAGTAGGGACAGAAATATGAACACTGAAGCTTTCTTT. It yields the protein CASSRDRNMNTEAFF.

This clonotype occurred a few times. The chain joins TRBV12-3 or TRBV12-4 to TRBJ2-7, with D perhaps TRBD2 (6 bases). This CDR3 contains 12 residues. Trimming shortened V by 6 bases and J by 5 bases, and 11 bases separated the two germline ends. The CDR3 DNA sequence: TGTGCCAGCAGCCCGCCGGGGGACGAGCAGTACTTC. Translation: CASSPPGDEQYF.

A few counts support this clonotype. CDR3 amino acids: CASSPGEGDTIYF. The CDR3 DNA reads as TGTGCCAGCAGCCCGGGAGAGGGTGACACCATATATTTT. The chain couples TRBV7-9 to TRBJ1-3; D gene uncertain. V dropped 5 bases and J dropped 8 bases, with 13 bases sitting between them. The germline gives CDR1 SEHNR, CDR2 FQNEAQ (reference sequence). The CDR3 sequence is 13 residues long.

V and J are TRBV2 and TRBJ2-1, with a weak D call TRBD2 (5 bases). The germline V and J ends were trimmed by 8 bases and 5 bases, with 19 bases remaining between them. The CDR3 is made up of 15 amino acids. Germline V gene sequence: CDR1 SNHLY, CDR2 FYNNEI. Written as DNA, the CDR3 is TGTGCCAGCCCCTCCTTGGCGGGCGCGAACAATGAGCAGTTCTTC. It is translated as CASPSLAGANNEQFF.

This sequence joins TRBV5-1 and TRBJ1-2; D may be TRBD1 (5 bases). Germline-derived CDR1 and CDR2 are SGHRS and YFSETQ. The CDR3 has 15 amino acids. V was clipped by 1 base and J by 4 bases, with 14 bases between them. The CDR3 is CASSLTRGAVYGYTF. For the CDR3, the DNA is TGCGCCAGCAGCTTGACAAGGGGCGCGGTCTATGGCTACACCTTC. The complete variable domain, with remaining parts taken from reference TRBV5-1 and TRBJ1-2, reads KAGVTQTPRYLIKTRGQQVTLSCSPISGHRSVSWYQQTPGQGLQFLFEYFSETQRNKGNFPGRFSGRQFSNSRSEMNVSTLELGDSALYLCASSLTRGAVYGYTFGSGTRLTVV.

V usage is TRBV20-1 and J usage is TRBJ2-5; TRBD2 is a possible D gene (6 bases). Germline V gene data show CDR1 as DFQATT and CDR2 as SNEGSKA (reference sequence). The CDR3 extends over 13 amino acids. CDR3 loop: CTVPSSEQETQYF. In DNA form, the CDR3 reads TGCACCGTACCCTCTAGCGAACAAGAGACCCAGTACTTC.

This clonotype occurred a few times. This sequence joins TRBV7-2 and TRBJ2-1, with TRBD1 matching 7 bases. Germline-derived CDR1 and CDR2 are SGHTA and FQGNSA. V was clipped by 5 bases and J by 4 bases; unmatched bases: 5. The CDR3 contains 14 residues. CDR3 sequence (DNA): TGTGCCAGCAGCGAAGACAGGGCATACAATGAGCAGTTCTTC. It encodes CASSEDRAYNEQFF.

This clonotype was found a few times. The rearrangement joins TRBV7-2 to TRBJ2-7, with D perhaps matching TRBD1 (8 bases). Trimming left V 1 base short and J 6 bases short, with 16 bases between. Per the germline V gene, CDR1 is SGHTA and CDR2 is FQGNSA. This CDR3 contains 15 residues. CDR3 bases: TGTGCCAGCAGCTTAGTTACAACAGGGGGGGGCGAGCAGTACTTC. Translation gives CASSLVTTGGGEQYF.

This chain uses TRBV7-2 with TRBJ2-3; TRBD2 agrees at 13 bases. CDR1 SGHTA and CDR2 FQGNSA come from the germline V gene. The CDR3 is 16 residues long. V was pared by 2 bases and J by 13 bases, with 12 bases of the junction left unmatched. In DNA, the CDR3 is TGTGCCAGCAGCTTATACCCCAGGACTAGCGGGAGCCAAAAGTATTTT. It is translated as CASSLYPRTSGSQKYF. The full variable domain, rest sourced from reference TRBV7-2 and TRBJ2-3, is GAGVSQSPSNKVTEKGKDVELRCDPISGHTALYWYRQSLGQGLEFLIYFQGNSAPDKSGLPSDRFSAERTGGSVSTLTIQRTQQEDSAVYLCASSLYPRTSGSQKYFGPGTRLTVL.

DNA of the CDR3: TGTGCCAGCAGTTACTCTGGGGGCACGTACAATGAGCAGTTCTTC. This gives the protein CASSYSGGTYNEQFF. The V gene is TRBV6-5, the J gene TRBJ2-1, with a tentative D call TRBD1 (6 bases). V was trimmed by 0 bases and J by 4 bases, leaving 10 bases between them. Germline loops: CDR1 MNHEY, CDR2 SVGAGI. This CDR3 comprises 15 residues.

The chain carries TRBV5-1 and TRBJ1-1; D uncertain. Germline CDR1 is SGHRS and CDR2 is YFSETQ. V gave up 1 base and J gave up 5 bases, with 12 bases separating them. This CDR3 comprises 14 residues. This CDR3 is CASSLSGSGTEAFF. CDR3 in DNA: TGCGCCAGCAGCTTGTCAGGTTCGGGGACTGAAGCTTTCTTT.

This clonotype came up a few times. The chain joins TRBV7-8 to TRBJ2-2; D is perhaps TRBD1 (8 bases). Germline V gene sequence: CDR1 SGHVS, CDR2 FQNEAQ. The CDR3 extends over 17 amino acids. Trimming left V 2 bases short and J 5 bases short, with 18 bases between. CDR3 in amino acids: CASSLSRGPSGTGELFF. The DNA for the CDR3 is TGTGCCAGCAGCTTATCCAGGGGGCCTAGCGGAACCGGGGAGCTGTTTTTT.

As concerns this clonotype: The germline gene is not matched at one end of the junction; a read error may be the cause. The chain combines TRBV7-2 with TRBJ2-1; 11 nucleotides align to TRBD1. The CDR3 runs to 17 residues. Germline V gene lookup returns CDR1 SGHTA and CDR2 FQGNSA. The DNA of the CDR3 is TGTGCCAGCAGCCATCGGCCGGGACAGGGGGGTTACAATGAGCAGCTCTTC. It specifies CASSHRPGQGGYNEQLF. The variable domain in full, with the rest retrieved from reference TRBV7-2 and TRBJ2-1, is GAGVSQSPSNKVTEKGKDVELRCDPISGHTALYWYRQSLGQGLEFLIYFQGNSAPDKSGLPSDRFSAERTGGSVSTLTIQRTQQEDSAVYLCASSHRPGQGGYNEQLFGPGTRLTVL.